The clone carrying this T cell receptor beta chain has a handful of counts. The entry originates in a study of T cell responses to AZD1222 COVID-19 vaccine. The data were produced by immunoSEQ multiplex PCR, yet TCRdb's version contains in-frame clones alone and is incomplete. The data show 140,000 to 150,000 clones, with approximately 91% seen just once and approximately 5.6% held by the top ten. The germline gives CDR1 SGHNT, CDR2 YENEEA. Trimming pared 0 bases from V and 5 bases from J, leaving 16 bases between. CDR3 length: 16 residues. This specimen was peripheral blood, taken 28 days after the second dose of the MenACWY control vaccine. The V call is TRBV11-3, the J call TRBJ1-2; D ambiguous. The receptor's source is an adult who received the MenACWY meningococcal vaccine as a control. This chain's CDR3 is CASSLDGSVQLYGYTF. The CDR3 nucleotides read TGTGCCAGCAGCTTAGACGGGTCGGTGCAGCTATATGGCTACACCTTC.